This TCR beta chain was recorded in a study of a mutant IDH1 vaccine in newly diagnosed glioma. In the study overall: In weeks 1, 3, 5, 7, 11, 15, 19 and 23, patients were vaccinated. Vaccinations were initiated 4-6 weeks following radiotherapy alone, or were given together with temozolomide cycles.

A note on this clone: As yet, its antigen is unknown. Other DNA sequences within the sample encode an identical CDR3.

The time point: week 23, last vaccination. It was 300 ug of mutant IDH1 20-mer peptide that made up each vaccine dose, given with topical imiquimod. Germline lookup yields CDR1 MGHRA and CDR2 YSYEKL. V shed 0 bases and J shed 2 bases, with 11 bases lying between them. The CDR3 spans 15 residues. Here immunoSEQ multiplex PCR was the method, and the copy in TCRdb shows in-frame clones only, minus some. The sample includes 70,000 to 95,000 clones, 85% of them seen just once. This clonotype was sampled from a woman aged 45 to 65 with glioma. The specimen comprised PBMCs, sampled from a glioma patient whose treatment included an IDH1 peptide vaccine. The chain has TRBV4-1 and TRBJ2-7, with no clear D. The CDR3 sequence is CASSQDLGPTYEQYF. CDR3 bases: TGCGCCAGCAGCCAAGATCTTGGCCCCACCTACGAGCAGTACTTC.